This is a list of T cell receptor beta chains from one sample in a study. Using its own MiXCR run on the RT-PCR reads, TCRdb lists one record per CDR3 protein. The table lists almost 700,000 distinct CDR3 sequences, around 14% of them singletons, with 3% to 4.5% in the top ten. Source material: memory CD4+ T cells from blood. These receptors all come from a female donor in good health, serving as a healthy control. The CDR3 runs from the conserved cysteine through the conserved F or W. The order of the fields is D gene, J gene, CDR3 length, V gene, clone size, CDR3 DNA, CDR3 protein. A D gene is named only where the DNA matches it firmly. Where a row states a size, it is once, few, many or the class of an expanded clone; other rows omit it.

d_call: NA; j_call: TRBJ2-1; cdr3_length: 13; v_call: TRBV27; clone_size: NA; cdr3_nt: TGTGCCAGCAGTTTTATCTCCTACAATGAGCAGTTCTTC; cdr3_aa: CASSFISYNEQFF
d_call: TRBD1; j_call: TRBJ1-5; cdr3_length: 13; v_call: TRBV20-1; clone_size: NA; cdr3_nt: TGCAGTGGAGACAGGGGTTCCAATCAGCCCCAGCATTTT; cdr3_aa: CSGDRGSNQPQHF
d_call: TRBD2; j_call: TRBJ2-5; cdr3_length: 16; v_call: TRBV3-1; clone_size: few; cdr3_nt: TGTGCCAGCAGCCAAACGGGAGCGGGAGATAGAGAGACCCAGTACTTC; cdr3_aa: CASSQTGAGDRETQYF
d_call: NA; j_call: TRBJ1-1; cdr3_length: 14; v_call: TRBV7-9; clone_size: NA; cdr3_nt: TGTGCCAGCAGCCTTAACAGGGATATCACTGAAGCTTTCTTT; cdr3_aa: CASSLNRDITEAFF
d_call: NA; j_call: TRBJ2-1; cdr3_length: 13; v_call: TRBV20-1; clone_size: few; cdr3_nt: TGCAGTGCTACCACCCCACCCGAGCTGGAGCAGTTCTTC; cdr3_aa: CSATTPPELEQFF
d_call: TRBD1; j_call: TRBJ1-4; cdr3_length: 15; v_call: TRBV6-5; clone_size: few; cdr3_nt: TGTGCCAGCCGCGCTAACAGGGGGCAGGGGGAAAAACTGTTTTTT; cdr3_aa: CASRANRGQGEKLFF
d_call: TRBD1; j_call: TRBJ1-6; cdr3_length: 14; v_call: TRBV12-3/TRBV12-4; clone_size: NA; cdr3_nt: TGTGCCAGCAGGGGGCAGGGGGCTAATTCACCCCTCCACTTT; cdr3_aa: CASRGQGANSPLHF
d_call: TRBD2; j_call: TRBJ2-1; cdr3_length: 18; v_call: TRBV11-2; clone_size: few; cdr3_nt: TGTGCCAGCAGCTTAGTGGGGTCTAGCGGGTGGGGCCTCAATGAGCAGTTCTTC; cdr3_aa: CASSLVGSSGWGLNEQFF
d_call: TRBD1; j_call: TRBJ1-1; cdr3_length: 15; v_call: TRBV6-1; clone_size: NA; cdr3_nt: TGTGCCAGCAGTCCCCGGACAGGTGAGAACACTGAAGCTTTCTTT; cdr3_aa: CASSPRTGENTEAFF
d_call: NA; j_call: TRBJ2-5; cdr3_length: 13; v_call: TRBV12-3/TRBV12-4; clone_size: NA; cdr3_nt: TGTGCCAGCAGTTCTTGGGAGATTGAGACCCAGTACTTC; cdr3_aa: CASSSWEIETQYF
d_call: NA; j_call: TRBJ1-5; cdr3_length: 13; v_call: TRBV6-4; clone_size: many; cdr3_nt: TGTGCCAGCAGTTCGGGACTCAATCAGCCCCAGCATTTT; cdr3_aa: CASSSGLNQPQHF
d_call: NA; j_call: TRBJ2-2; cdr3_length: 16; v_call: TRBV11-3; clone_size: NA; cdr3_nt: TGTGCCAGCAGCCATAAGAAGACAGCGAACACCGGGGAGCTGTTTTTT; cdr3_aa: CASSHKKTANTGELFF
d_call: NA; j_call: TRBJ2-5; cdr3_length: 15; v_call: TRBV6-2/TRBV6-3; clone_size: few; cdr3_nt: TGTGCCAGCAGACTCCTTGAACAGCTCCAAGAGACCCAGTACTTC; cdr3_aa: CASRLLEQLQETQYF
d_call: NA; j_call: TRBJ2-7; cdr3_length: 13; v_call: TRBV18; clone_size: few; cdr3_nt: TGTGCCAGCTCACCGACAGAAGACTACGAGCAGTACTTC; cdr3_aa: CASSPTEDYEQYF
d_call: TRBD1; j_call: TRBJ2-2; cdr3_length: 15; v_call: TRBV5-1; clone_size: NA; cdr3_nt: TGCGCCAGCAGCTTGGGAGGACAGGACACCGGGGAGCTGTTTTTT; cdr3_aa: CASSLGGQDTGELFF
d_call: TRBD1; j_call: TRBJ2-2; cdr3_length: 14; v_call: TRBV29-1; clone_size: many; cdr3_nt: TGCAGCGTGGGGACAGGGGCGATCACCGGGGAGCTGTTTTTT; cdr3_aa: CSVGTGAITGELFF
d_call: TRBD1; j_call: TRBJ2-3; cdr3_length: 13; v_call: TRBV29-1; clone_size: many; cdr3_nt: TGCAGCGCGGGGACAGCTAGCACAGATACGCAGTATTTT; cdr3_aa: CSAGTASTDTQYF
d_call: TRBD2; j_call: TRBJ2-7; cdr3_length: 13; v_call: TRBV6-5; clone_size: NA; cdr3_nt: TGTGCCAGCAGAAACCAAGGACTAGTCGAGCAGTACTTC; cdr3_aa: CASRNQGLVEQYF
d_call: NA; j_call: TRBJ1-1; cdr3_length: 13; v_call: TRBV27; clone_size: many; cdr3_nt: TGCGCCAGCAGCTCCGGGAAGAACACTGAAGCTTTCTTT; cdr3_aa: CASSSGKNTEAFF
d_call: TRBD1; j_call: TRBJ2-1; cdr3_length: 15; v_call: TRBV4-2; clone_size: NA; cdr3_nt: TGTGCCAGCAGCCGCGGACAGGGGGACCACAATGAGCAGTTCTTC; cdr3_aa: CASSRGQGDHNEQFF
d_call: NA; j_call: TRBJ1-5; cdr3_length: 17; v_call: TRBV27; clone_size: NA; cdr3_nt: TGTGCCAGCAGTTCCGGGGCCCACAGAGAAAGCAATCAGCCCCAGCATTTT; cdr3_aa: CASSSGAHRESNQPQHF
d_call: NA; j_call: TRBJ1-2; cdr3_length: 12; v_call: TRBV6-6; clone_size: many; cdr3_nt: TGTGCCAGCAATCCAGGGGCTTATGGCTACACCTTC; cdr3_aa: CASNPGAYGYTF
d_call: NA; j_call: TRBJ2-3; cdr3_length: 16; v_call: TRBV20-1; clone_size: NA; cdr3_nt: TGCAGTGCCCTTCCACCCAATAGCGGATTCACAGATACGCAGTATTTT; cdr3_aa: CSALPPNSGFTDTQYF
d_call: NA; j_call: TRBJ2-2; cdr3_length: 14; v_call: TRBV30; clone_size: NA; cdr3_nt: TGTGCCTGGAACGGACGGGGATTTACCGGGGAGCTGTTTTTT; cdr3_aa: CAWNGRGFTGELFF
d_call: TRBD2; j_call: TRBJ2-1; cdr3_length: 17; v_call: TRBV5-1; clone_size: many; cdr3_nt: TGCGCCAGCAGCTTGGCGCTAGCGGCTTCACTCTACAATGAGCAGTTCTTC; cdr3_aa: CASSLALAASLYNEQFF
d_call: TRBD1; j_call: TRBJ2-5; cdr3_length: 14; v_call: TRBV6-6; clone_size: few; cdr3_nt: TGTGCCAGCAGCACACAGGGGCCGCGGGAGACCCAGTACTTC; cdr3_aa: CASSTQGPRETQYF
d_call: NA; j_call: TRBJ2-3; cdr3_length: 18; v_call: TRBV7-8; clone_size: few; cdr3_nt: TGTGCCAGCAGCTTACATGATTTCAGGGGTCCCAGCACAGATACGCAGTATTTT; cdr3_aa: CASSLHDFRGPSTDTQYF
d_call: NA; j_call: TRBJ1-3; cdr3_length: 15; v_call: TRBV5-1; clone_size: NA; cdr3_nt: TGCGCCAGCTCCGCTACAGGGAAGGACGGAAACACCATATATTTT; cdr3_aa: CASSATGKDGNTIYF
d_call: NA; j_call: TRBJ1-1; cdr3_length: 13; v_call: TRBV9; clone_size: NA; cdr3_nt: TGTGCCAGCACCTCCGGGATGAACACTGAAGCTTTCTTT; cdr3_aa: CASTSGMNTEAFF
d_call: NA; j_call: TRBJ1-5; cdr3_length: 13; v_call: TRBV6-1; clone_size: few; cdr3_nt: TGTGCCAGCAGACTAACGACCGATCAGCCCCAGCATTTT; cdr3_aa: CASRLTTDQPQHF
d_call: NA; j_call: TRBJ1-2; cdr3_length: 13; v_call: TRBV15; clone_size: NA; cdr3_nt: TGTGCCACCAGCAGAGATTGGACGGGTGGCTACACCTTC; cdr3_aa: CATSRDWTGGYTF
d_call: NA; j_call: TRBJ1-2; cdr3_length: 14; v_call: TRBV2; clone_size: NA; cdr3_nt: TGTGCCAGCAGCCTAGAGGGACCTGGGCTGGGCTACACCTTC; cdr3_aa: CASSLEGPGLGYTF
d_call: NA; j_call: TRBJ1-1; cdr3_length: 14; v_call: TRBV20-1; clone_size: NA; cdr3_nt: TGCAGTGCTAGAGGCCAAGGCTTAGGCACTGAAGCTTTCTTT; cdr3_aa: CSARGQGLGTEAFF
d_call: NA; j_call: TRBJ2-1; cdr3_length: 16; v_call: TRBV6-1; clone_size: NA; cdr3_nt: TGTGCCAGCACCTTAGGACAGACCCAAACCTACAATGAGCAGTTCTTC; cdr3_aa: CASTLGQTQTYNEQFF
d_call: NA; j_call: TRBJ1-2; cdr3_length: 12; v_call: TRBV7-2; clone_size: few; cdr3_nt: TGTGCCAGCAGCTTAATTGCCTATGGCTACACCTTC; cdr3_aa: CASSLIAYGYTF
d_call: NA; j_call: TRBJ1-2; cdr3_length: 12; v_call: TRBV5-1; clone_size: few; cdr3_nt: TGCGCCAGCAGCTGGGGACCCTATGGCTACACCTTC; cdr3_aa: CASSWGPYGYTF
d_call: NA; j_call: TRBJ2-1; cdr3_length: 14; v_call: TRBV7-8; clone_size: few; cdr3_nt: TGTGCCAGCAGCTTAGTTCGATTATTCGATGAGCAGTTCTTC; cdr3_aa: CASSLVRLFDEQFF
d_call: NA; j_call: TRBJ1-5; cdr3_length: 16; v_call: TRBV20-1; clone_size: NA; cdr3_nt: TGCAGTGCTAGAGTACTCGGGATTGCGTCGAATCAGCCCCAGCATTTT; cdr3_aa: CSARVLGIASNQPQHF